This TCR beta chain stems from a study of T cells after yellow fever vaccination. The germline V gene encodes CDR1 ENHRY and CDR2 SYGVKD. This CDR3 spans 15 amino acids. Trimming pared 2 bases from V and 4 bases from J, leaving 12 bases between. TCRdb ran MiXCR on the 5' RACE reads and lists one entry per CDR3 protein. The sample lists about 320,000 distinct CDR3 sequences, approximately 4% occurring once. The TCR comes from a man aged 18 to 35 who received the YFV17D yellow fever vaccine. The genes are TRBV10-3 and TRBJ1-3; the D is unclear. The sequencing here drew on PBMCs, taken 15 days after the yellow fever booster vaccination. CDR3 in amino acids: CAISERLTGGNTIYF. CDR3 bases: TGTGCCATCAGTGAGCGCCTGACGGGCGGAAACACCATATATTTT.